The 22 T cell receptor beta chains below were found in one sample sequenced in a study of beta chain features in type 1 diabetes. The study reverse transcribed the entire isolated RNA, so it sequenced expressed TCRB transcripts. The repertoire was sequenced with immunoSEQ multiplex PCR; TCRdb's copy has only in-frame clones and lacks some. Of roughly 310,000 clones listed, approximately 11% were seen once; the top ten hold around 0.015%. The sequenced sample was naive CD4+ T cells from blood. The receptors were gathered from a woman under 40 in good health.

The J gene is TRBJ2-1, the V gene TRBV6-1; tentative D call: TRBD2 (5 bases). The CDR3 spans 14 residues. Germline V lookup: CDR1 MNHNS, CDR2 SASEGT. The V gene lost 5 bases and the J gene lost 4 bases, with 12 bases spanning the gap. CDR3 region: CASSSPSRYNEQFF. In DNA, the CDR3 is TGTGCCAGCAGTTCCCCTAGCAGGTACAATGAGCAGTTCTTC.

This rearrangement joins TRBV29-1 to TRBJ2-1; D is unresolved. V lost 3 bases and J 0 bases, leaving 9 bases between the germline ends. From germline, CDR1 is SQVTM and CDR2 ANQGSEA. The CDR3 length is 14 residues. CDR3 in DNA: TGCAGCGTTGACTTACCGAGCTCCTACAATGAGCAGTTCTTC. Translating it yields CSVDLPSSYNEQFF.

The chain employs TRBV4-3 and TRBJ2-1; 12 bases match TRBD2. Germline loops: CDR1 LGHNA, CDR2 YSLEER. The ends lost 5 bases at V and 7 bases at J; junction bases unmatched: 9. The CDR3 consists of 16 residues. The CDR3 DNA is TGCGCCAGCAGCTACCTAGCGGGAGGGCCTGAGAATGAGCAGTTCTTC. This sequence encodes CASSYLAGGPENEQFF.

In this sample, this clone turned up a few times. The chain couples TRBV18 to TRBJ2-4, with TRBD1 as a possible D gene (6 bases). Trimming stripped 3 bases from V and 0 bases from J, with 9 bases between. This CDR3 region has 15 residues. Germline loops: CDR1 KGHSH, CDR2 LQKENI. CDR3 protein: CASSPQGGAKNIQYF. DNA for the CDR3: TGTGCCAGCTCACCCCAAGGGGGAGCCAAAAACATTCAGTACTTC.

This clone was seen only a few times. V is TRBV21-1 and J is TRBJ2-7; the D call in the table, TRBD2, was not verified against the DNA. TRBV21-1 is given as a pseudogene. The CDR3 length is 17 residues. CDR3 nucleotides: TGTGCCAGCAGCAAAGCGAATCGGCCTAGCGGGAGGAACGAGCAGTACTTC. Its protein product is CASSKANRPSGRNEQYF.

This clone was observed a handful of times. V is TRBV30 and J is TRBJ1-1; no firm D call. V lost 3 bases and J 4 bases, leaving 15 bases between the germline ends. This CDR3 is built from 14 residues. Germline CDR1 and CDR2: GTSNPN and SVGIG (reference sequence). CDR3 sequence reads: CAWRFPIGGTEAFF. The DNA of the CDR3 is TGTGCCTGGAGGTTCCCGATCGGCGGCACTGAAGCTTTCTTT.

This chain uses TRBV6-6 with TRBJ1-5; D remains ambiguous. The CDR3 loop spans 16 amino acids. V lost 1 base, J lost 4 bases, and 14 bases lay in between. From germline, CDR1 is MNHNY and CDR2 SVGAGI (reference sequence). The CDR3, as DNA: TGTGCCAGCAGTTACTACGGGGAAGGTTGGAATCAGCCCCAGCATTTT. It is translated as CASSYYGEGWNQPQHF.

This clone was observed a handful of times. J is TRBJ2-3 and V is TRBV4-3; 9 bases are a match to TRBD1. This CDR3 spans 15 amino acids. Germline CDR1 reads LGHNA; CDR2 reads YSLEER. After removal of 9 bases from V and 1 base from J, the junction contained 8 bases not matched to a gene. The CDR3 loop is CARRTGGVRTDTQYF. The CDR3, as DNA: TGCGCCAGGAGAACAGGGGGCGTCCGCACAGATACGCAGTATTTT.

This clone occurred a few times. Other DNA sequences in the same sample also yield this CDR3. The V call is TRBV9, the J call TRBJ2-5, with unresolved D. The CDR3 is 14 residues long. Trimming removed 0 bases from V and 1 base from J, with 7 bases in between. CDR1 and CDR2 (germline): SGDLS, YYNGEE. The CDR3 nucleotides are TGTGCCAGCAGCGTAGGACTTACCCAAGAGACCCAGTACTTC. Translation: CASSVGLTQETQYF.

The rearrangement joins TRBV7-9 to TRBJ2-5; tentatively, D is TRBD1 (7 bases). The CDR3 contains 15 residues. Between the trimmed V and J ends, which lost 0 bases and 4 bases, there was a span of 12 bases. CDR1 SEHNR and CDR2 FQNEAQ come from the germline V gene (reference sequence). The CDR3 DNA reads as TGTGCCAGCAGCTTAGCGGAGGGGGCAGGAGAGACCCAGTACTTC. It encodes CASSLAEGAGETQYF. The full variable domain, completed using reference TRBV7-9 and TRBJ2-5, is DTGVSQNPRHKITKRGQNVTFRCDPISEHNRLYWYRQTLGQGPEFLTYFQNEAQLEKSRLLSDRFSAERPKGSFSTLEIQRTEQGDSAMYLCASSLAEGAGETQYFGPGTRLLVL.

The V and J genes are TRBV7-9 and TRBJ2-5; the D is unclear. Trimming took off 1 base at V and 1 base at J, with 10 bases between the two ends. This CDR3 region has 15 residues. CDR1 SEHNR and CDR2 FQNEAQ come from the germline V gene (reference sequence). The CDR3 region has the DNA TGTGCCAGCAGCTTAGGATCCAGGCCCCAAGAGACCCAGTACTTC. Protein product: CASSLGSRPQETQYF.

V is TRBV7-2 and J is TRBJ1-1; no clear D gene. Per germline, CDR1 SGHTA and CDR2 FQGNSA. Trimming took 1 base from V and 11 from J, leaving 17 bases between them. The CDR3 is 14 residues long. The CDR3 sequence is CASSLVVERRDAFF. CDR3 coding DNA: TGTGCCAGCAGCTTAGTAGTCGAGCGGCGTGACGCTTTCTTT.

This chain connects TRBV28 to TRBJ2-2, with 14 bases that match TRBD2. The germline gives CDR1 MDHEN, CDR2 SYDVKM. CDR3 length equals 18 residues. Trimming at V came to 5 bases and at J to 7 bases, leaving 12 bases not matched to a gene. The CDR3 spells CASSPTFGLAGGIGELFF. CDR3 nucleotide sequence: TGTGCCAGCAGTCCAACGTTTGGACTAGCGGGAGGTATCGGGGAGCTGTTTTTT.

This clone was recorded a few times. This chain links TRBV23-1 with TRBJ2-1, with TRBD2 matching 10 bases. Being an ORF, TRBV23-1 has a function that is uncertain. The ends lost 4 bases at V and 0 bases at J; junction bases unmatched: 18. This CDR3 is built from 21 residues. The CDR3 DNA follows: TGCGCCAGCAGTCGTAGCGAGATCCCCAAGCGGGAGGGGAGCTCCTACAATGAGCAGTTCTTC. Encoded protein: CASSRSEIPKREGSSYNEQFF.

This clone was observed a few times. The chain employs TRBV14 and TRBJ1-5; no clear D. Trimming took 1 base from V and 5 from J, leaving 6 bases between them. CDR3 length: 13 residues. The germline V gene encodes CDR1 SGHDN and CDR2 FVKESK. The CDR3 DNA sequence: TGTGCCAGCAGCCAAGGCCACTATCAGCCCCAGCATTTT. This encodes CASSQGHYQPQHF. Complete variable domain (other parts from reference TRBV14 and TRBJ1-5): EAGVTQFPSHSVIEKGQTVTLRCDPISGHDNLYWYRRVMGKEIKFLLHFVKESKQDESGMPNNRFLAERTGGTYSTLKVQPAELEDSGVYFCASSQGHYQPQHFGDGTRLSIL.

This clone was picked up a small number of times. The chain uses TRBV7-9 and TRBJ1-1, with D possibly TRBD1 on 6 matching bases. Germline values: CDR1 SEHNR, CDR2 FQNEAQ (reference sequence). V was cut by 2 bases and J by 2 bases, with 15 bases left in between. This CDR3 is built from 16 residues. The CDR3: CASSLLPTGLNTEAFF. The CDR3 DNA reads TGTGCCAGCAGCTTACTCCCCACAGGGTTAAACACTGAAGCTTTCTTT.

This clone was counted between two and nine times. The J gene is TRBJ2-1, the V gene TRBV5-1; D is unresolved. Between the trimmed V and J ends, which lost 0 bases and 1 base, there was a span of 5 bases. Germline CDR1 and CDR2: SGHRS and YFSETQ. The CDR3 totals 14 residues. CDR3 sequence reads: CASSLGDSYNEQFF. The CDR3 nucleotides are TGCGCCAGCAGCTTGGGAGATTCCTACAATGAGCAGTTCTTC.

The V gene is TRBV25-1, the J gene TRBJ2-7; D is unclear. Looked up from germline, CDR1 is MGHDK and CDR2 is SYGVNS. Trimming removed 6 bases at V and 0 bases at J, with 9 bases between. The CDR3 is 13 residues long. CDR3 nucleotide sequence: TGTGCCAGCAGCCTATCCTCCTCCTACGAGCAGTACTTC. It encodes CASSLSSSYEQYF.

This sequence joins TRBV7-2 and TRBJ2-1; perhaps TRBD2 as D (5 bases). Trimming took off 3 bases at V and 5 bases at J, with 17 bases between the two ends. The CDR3 has 16 amino acids. CDR1 and CDR2 from the germline V gene are SGHTA and FQGNSA. The CDR3 DNA sequence: TGTGCCAGCAGCTTCGAGAAGGACTCCTTAAACAATGAGCAGTTCTTC. Translation gives CASSFEKDSLNNEQFF. The whole variable domain, filled in from reference TRBV7-2 and TRBJ2-1, reads GAGVSQSPSNKVTEKGKDVELRCDPISGHTALYWYRQSLGQGLEFLIYFQGNSAPDKSGLPSDRFSAERTGGSVSTLTIQRTQQEDSAVYLCASSFEKDSLNNEQFFGPGTRLTVL.

The rearrangement joins TRBV28 to TRBJ2-2; D not certain. CDR3 size: 13 residues. The germline V gene encodes CDR1 MDHEN and CDR2 SYDVKM. Between the trimmed V and J ends, which lost 2 bases and 1 base, there was a span of 2 bases. DNA for the CDR3: TGTGCCAGCAGTTTACAGAACACCGGGGAGCTGTTTTTT. Translated: CASSLQNTGELFF.

This clone occurred a few times. The chain combines TRBV7-2 with TRBJ2-4; D may be TRBD1 (6 bases). The CDR3 sequence is 15 residues long. V was clipped by 6 bases and J by 5 bases, with 17 bases between them. Germline CDR1 and CDR2: SGHTA and FQGNSA. The DNA of the CDR3 is TGTGCCAGCAGTCGTGGAGTGGCAGGGGAAAACATTCAGTACTTC. Translation gives CASSRGVAGENIQYF.

V and J are TRBV7-3 and TRBJ2-1, with 13 bases fitting TRBD2. Unmatched junction bases numbered 9, after V lost 5 bases and J lost 8 bases. Germline CDR1 and CDR2: SGHTA and FQGTGA. This CDR3 has 16 residues. This chain's CDR3 is CASSLRLAGGIDEQFF. CDR3 DNA: TGTGCCAGCAGCCTTCGACTAGCGGGAGGTATAGATGAGCAGTTCTTC.